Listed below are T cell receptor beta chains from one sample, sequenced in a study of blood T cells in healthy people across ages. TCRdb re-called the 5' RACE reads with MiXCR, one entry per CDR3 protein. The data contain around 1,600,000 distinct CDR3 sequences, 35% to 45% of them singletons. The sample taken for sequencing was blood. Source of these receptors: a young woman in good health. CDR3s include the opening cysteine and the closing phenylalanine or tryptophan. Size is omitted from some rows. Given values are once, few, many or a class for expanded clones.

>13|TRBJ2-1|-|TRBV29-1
CSGGLAAGPEQFF
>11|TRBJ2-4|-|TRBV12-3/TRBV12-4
CASSLREAQYF
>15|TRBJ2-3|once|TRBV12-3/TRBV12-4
CASSLRRWITDTQYF
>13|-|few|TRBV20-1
CSQREGHSDEQYF
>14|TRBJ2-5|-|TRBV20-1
CSAYLAGGPETRYF
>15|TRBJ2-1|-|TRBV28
CASSSTPLLYNEQFF
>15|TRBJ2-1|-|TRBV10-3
CAISEPRALYNEQFF
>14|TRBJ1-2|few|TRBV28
CASRTPQGGYGYTF
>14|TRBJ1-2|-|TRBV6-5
CASSYLGAGYGYTF
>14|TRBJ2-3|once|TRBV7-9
CASSYGQFTDTQYF
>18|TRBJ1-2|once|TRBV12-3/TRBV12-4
CASSSTTSEPGHVYGYTF
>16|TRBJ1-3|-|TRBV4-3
CASSQDYRRSGNTIYF
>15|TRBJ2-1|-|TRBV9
CASSGGGQARNEQFF
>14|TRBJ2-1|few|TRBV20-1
CRTPTGTINNEQFF
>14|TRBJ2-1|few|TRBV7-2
CASGTSGLYNEQFF
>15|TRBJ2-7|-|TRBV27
CASSLWDTSSYEQYF
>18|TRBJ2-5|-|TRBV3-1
CASSPVRQRLPYQETQYF
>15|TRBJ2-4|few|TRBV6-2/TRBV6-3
CASSSQGLAKNIQYF
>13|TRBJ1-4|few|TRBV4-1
CASSQLLNEKLFF
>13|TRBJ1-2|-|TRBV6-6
CASSDSGEDGYTF
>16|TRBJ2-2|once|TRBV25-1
CASSEGAPLNTGELFF
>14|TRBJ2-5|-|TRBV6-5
CASSRGLGVETQYF